This entry is about one T cell receptor beta chain. The antigen remains undetermined. The CDR3 has 16 residues. Looked up from germline, CDR1 is WNHNN and CDR2 is SYGVQD (reference sequence). Unmatched junction bases numbered 9, after V lost 6 bases and J lost 3 bases. Pooled samples include second doses given at about 4 or 12 weeks. This sample is drawn from a study of T cell responses to AZD1222 COVID-19 vaccine. Libraries were prepared by immunoSEQ multiplex PCR; TCRdb keeps only in-frame clonotypes and omits some of them. The sample holds about 150,000 clones, about 89% seen once. Study results and caveats: Baseline seropositivity characterized only a handful of AZD1222 recipients.

The sequence came from an adult who received the AZD1222 COVID-19 vaccine. The rearrangement links TRBV10-1 to TRBJ2-2; 8 positions agree with TRBD1. The sample here was peripheral blood, taken 28 days after the second AZD1222 dose. CDR3 residues: CASRILRGRDTGELFF. The CDR3 DNA is TGCGCCAGCAGGATTCTCAGGGGGCGAGACACCGGGGAGCTGTTTTTT.